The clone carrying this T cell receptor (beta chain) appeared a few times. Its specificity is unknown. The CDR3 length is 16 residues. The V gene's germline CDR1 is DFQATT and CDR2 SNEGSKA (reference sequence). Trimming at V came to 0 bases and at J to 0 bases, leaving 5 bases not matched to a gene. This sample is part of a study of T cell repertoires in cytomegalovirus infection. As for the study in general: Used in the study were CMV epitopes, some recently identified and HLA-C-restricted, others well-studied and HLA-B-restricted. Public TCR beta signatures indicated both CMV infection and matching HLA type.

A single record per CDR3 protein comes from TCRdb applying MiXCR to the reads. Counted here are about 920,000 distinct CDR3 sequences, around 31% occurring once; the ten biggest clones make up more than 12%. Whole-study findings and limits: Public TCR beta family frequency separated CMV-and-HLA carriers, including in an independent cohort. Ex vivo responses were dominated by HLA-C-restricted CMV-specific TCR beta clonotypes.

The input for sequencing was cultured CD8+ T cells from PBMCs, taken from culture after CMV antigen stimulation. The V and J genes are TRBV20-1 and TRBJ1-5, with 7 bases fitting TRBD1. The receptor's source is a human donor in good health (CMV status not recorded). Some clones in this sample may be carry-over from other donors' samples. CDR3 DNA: TGCAGTGCTAGAGATTATACAGGGGATAGCAATCAGCCCCAGCATTTT. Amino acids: CSARDYTGDSNQPQHF.